This record covers a single TCR beta chain. This clone has only a few counts. It lacks a known antigen. It has no much larger one-base neighbor in the sample; base qualities were not kept. To prepare the library, the immunoSEQ multiplex PCR assay was applied. DNA from the cultured, isolated CD4+ T cells was subjected to TCR beta CDR3 sequencing. From the authors' description of their analysis: Non-productive TCR sequences were discarded, and reads were trimmed to the CDR3 region, with only CDR3s of 7 or more amino acids retained. Antigen-specific clonotypes were identified using the MANAFEST web app by comparison of expansion in peptide wells against reference cultures. For clones to be considered positive, expansion at FDR<0.05 versus reference and all other wells, an odds ratio above 5, and a frequency above 0.1% in two replicate wells were required. A clonotype was called cross-reactive if it was significantly expanded both in SARS-CoV-2 spike wells and in at least one common cold coronavirus spike condition. CDR3 similarity was assessed by Levenshtein distance with the stringdist R package, and unrooted trees were built with ape in R 3.6.1. Here the immuneACCESS table is served through TCRdb, limited to in-frame sequences with V and J called. Missing clones are a known gap in these copies; in checked studies unresolved V genes cover under half, and the rest lacks a known reason. That table supplies the V and J calls and clone size; D and trimming were determined from the DNA. This sample lists about 45,000 clones; about three quarters were detected once. 25% to 30% of the sample comes from the top ten.

The ViraFEST assay stimulated PBMC with viral peptide pools and then used TCR sequencing to identify antigen-specific CD4+ T cell clonotypes by expansion. After roughly 11 days of culture, CD4+ T cells were isolated with the EasySep CD4+ T cell isolation kit. Convalescent patients had PCR-confirmed SARS-CoV-2 infection between March and December 2020, before Alpha, Beta and Delta variants emerged in the United States. Roughly 2 million PBMC per well were cultured in IMDM with roughly 5% human AB serum, 7.5 to 10 IU/ml IL-2 and gentamicin, plus 10 ug/ml peptides. On days 3 and 7, half of the culture medium was replaced with fresh IL-2-containing medium. Each peptide stimulation condition was cultured in triplicate wells unless otherwise noted. Using Ficoll-Paque Plus gradient centrifugation, PBMC were separated from whole blood and then either used fresh or cryopreserved at -140C. Genomic DNA was extracted from cultured CD4+ T cells with the QIAamp micro DNA kit.

V is shortened by 6 bases, J by 8 bases, and the region joining them spans 11 bases. The CDR3 runs 13 residues from the cysteine to the phenylalanine. The kept DNA is CDR3 alone, 39 bases in frame from the first base. These data are taken from a study of vaccination effects on CD4 cells after COVID-19 (dated by TCRdb to between 2020 and 2023). In the study overall: Each participant got two doses of an mRNA SARS-CoV-2 vaccine, either BNT162b2 or mRNA-1273. Pre-vaccine samples were drawn from two convalescent patients 16 days and one week before the first dose, at 142 and 148 days after COVID-19 diagnosis. The study compared SARS-CoV-2 spike-specific CD4+ TCR repertoires before and after mRNA vaccination in COVID-19 convalescent patients and infection-naive vaccine recipients. A total of 10 COVID-19 convalescent patients and a handful of SARS-CoV-2-naive healthy vaccine recipients were included in the full study. The Oncomine TCR Beta short-read assay on an Illumina iSeq 100 was used to sequence cultures from other donors in the study. What the study reported, not specific to this receptor: Marked clonal contraction was observed in both infection-induced and vaccine-induced clones at late post-vaccination timepoints, consistent with waning T cell responses. For convalescent patients, new clones induced by the vaccine made up most of the post-vaccine spike-reactive repertoire, and these new clones were largely distinct from the clones induced by infection. Limitations of the study were the small number of convalescent patients and the absence of early post-infection timepoints.

The TCR was taken from a human donor who had a prior SARS-CoV-2 infection. The sample here was CD4+ T cells from PBMCs cultured with a peptide pool, taken before COVID-19 vaccination. The sequence links TRBV12-3 or TRBV12-4 to TRBJ1-6, with no confident D gene call. The DNA is TGTGCCAGCAGCATTCGGGGTGATTCACCCCTCCACTTT. The encoded protein is CASSIRGDSPLHF.